The 32 T cell receptor beta chains given below trace back to one sample, sequenced in a study of T cell changes during pregnancy in multiple sclerosis (dated by TCRdb to about 2019). The library came from the immunoSEQ multiplex PCR assay. As stored in TCRdb, this immuneACCESS dataset retains in-frame rearrangements with V and J assigned. A fraction of the clones does not appear; measured against another copy, unresolved V genes explain less than half of the discrepancy, and the remainder lacks a known reason. Present in this sample are 75,000 to 95,000 clones, around 94% of which were seen just once. The ten largest account for approximately 2.2% of the sample. This specimen was peripheral blood, taken after pregnancy. All receptors derive from a female donor with multiple sclerosis, enrolled in a pregnancy study.

The genes are TRBV7-8 and TRBJ2-5; 12 positions match TRBD2. Germline V gene data show CDR1 as SGHVS and CDR2 as FQNEAQ. The V segment lost 9 bases and the J segment 5 bases; nucleotides outside the gene matches: 4. The CDR3 runs to 13 residues. CDR3 amino acids: CASLAGGQETQYF. The CDR3 DNA follows: TGTGCCAGTCTAGCGGGAGGGCAGGAGACCCAGTACTTC.

This chain uses TRBV19 with TRBJ2-1, with TRBD1 as a possible D gene (6 bases). V was cut by 1 base and J by 16 bases, with 14 bases left in between. The CDR3 loop spans 12 amino acids. CDR1 is LNHDA, CDR2 SQIVND, per germline (reference sequence). The CDR3 DNA reads TGTGCCAGTAGTATAGCTGGGGGCCAAAGCTTCTTC. Encoded protein: CASSIAGGQSFF.

The chain couples TRBV6-1 to TRBJ2-1; D is undetermined. The germline V gene has CDR1 MNHNS and CDR2 SASEGT. Trimming took 3 bases from V and 9 from J, leaving 15 bases between them. This CDR3 comprises 14 residues. CDR3 nucleotides: TGTGCCAGCAGTGACCTAGACCTAGTGGTTGAGCAGTTCTTC. Its protein product is CASSDLDLVVEQFF.

V usage is TRBV4-3 and J usage is TRBJ2-1; 10 nucleotides align to TRBD2. V dropped 2 bases and J dropped 8; count of bases not matched to a gene: 6. The germline V gene has CDR1 LGHNA and CDR2 YSLEER. The CDR3 consists of 15 residues. The chain's CDR3 is CASSQQRGGYDEQFF. The CDR3 nucleotides are TGCGCCAGCAGCCAACAGCGGGGGGGGTATGATGAGCAGTTCTTC.

The rearrangement links TRBV5-6 to TRBJ2-7, with 9 positions matching TRBD1. Germline-derived CDR1 and CDR2 are SGHDT and YYEEEE. This CDR3 is built from 14 residues. The J segment lost 2 bases and the V segment lost 0 bases, leaving 0 bases of the junction unmatched. The CDR3 protein is CASSLGTGAYEQYF. In DNA, the CDR3 is TGTGCCAGCAGCTTGGGGACAGGGGCCTACGAGCAGTACTTC.

The J gene is TRBJ2-7, the V gene TRBV30; D is possibly TRBD2 (7 bases). Per the germline V gene, CDR1 is GTSNPN and CDR2 is SVGIG (reference sequence). The V gene lost 5 bases and the J gene lost 0 bases, with 20 bases spanning the gap. The CDR3 has 16 amino acids. The CDR3 region has the DNA TGTGCCTGGCAGGGAGGTGGGAGGGGGAACTCCTACGAGCAGTACTTC. This sequence encodes CAWQGGGRGNSYEQYF.

This CDR3 is CAWTDQGYRKNTEAFF. DNA of the CDR3: TGTGCCTGGACCGATCAGGGTTACAGAAAAAACACTGAAGCTTTCTTT. The rearrangement joins TRBV30 to TRBJ1-1; a weak D match, TRBD1 (5 bases). V gave up 4 bases and J gave up 2 bases, with 20 bases separating them. The germline gives CDR1 GTSNPN, CDR2 SVGIG (reference sequence). This CDR3 has 16 amino acids.

This clone turned up a few times. The chain links TRBV7-8 to TRBJ1-1, with unresolved D. The germline CDR1 and CDR2 sequences are SGHVS and FQNEAQ. Trimming left V 4 bases short and J 0 bases short, with 6 bases between. The CDR3 is made up of 13 amino acids. CDR3 sequence: CASSSRLNTEAFF. CDR3 bases: TGTGCCAGCAGCTCGCGCCTGAACACTGAAGCTTTCTTT.

The chain has TRBV7-9 and TRBJ2-3; 11 bases line up with TRBD2. Germline-derived CDR1 and CDR2 are SEHNR and FQNEAQ (reference sequence). The CDR3 is 14 amino acids. With 2 bases clipped from V and 11 bases from J, the junction kept 6 bases outside the gene matches. This CDR3 is CASSLSSGGSEQYF. DNA of the CDR3: TGTGCCAGCAGCTTATCTAGCGGGGGGAGTGAGCAGTATTTT.

The chain has TRBV9 and TRBJ1-2; a possible D gene is TRBD1 (6 bases). V was clipped by 3 bases and J by 2 bases, with 17 bases between them. This CDR3 spans 16 amino acids. Germline values: CDR1 SGDLS, CDR2 YYNGEE. The CDR3 here is CASSATGGGGNYGYTF. CDR3 bases: TGTGCCAGCAGCGCAACGGGGGGCGGAGGAAACTATGGCTACACCTTC.

The V call is TRBV9, the J call TRBJ1-1; no definite D call. Germline CDR1 and CDR2: SGDLS and YYNGEE. This CDR3 has 16 amino acids. Trimming removed 3 bases from V and 4 bases from J, with 19 bases in between. CDR3 DNA sequence: TGTGCCAGCAGCGCGGAGGTAATGGGCTTCGGCACTGAAGCTTTCTTT. It translates to CASSAEVMGFGTEAFF.

This chain links TRBV5-6 with TRBJ2-3; 9 nucleotides align to TRBD2. Germline-derived CDR1 and CDR2 are SGHDT and YYEEEE. After removal of 1 base from V and 5 bases from J, the junction contained 5 bases not matched to a gene. The CDR3 length is 15 residues. The CDR3 region has the DNA TGTGCCAGCAGCTTGAAGCGGGGGGCCAGAGATACGCAGTATTTT. It yields the protein CASSLKRGARDTQYF. The whole variable domain, remainder taken from reference TRBV5-6 and TRBJ2-3, is DAGVTQSPTHLIKTRGQQVTLRCSPKSGHDTVSWYQQALGQGPQFIFQYYEEEERQRGNFPDRFSGHQFPNYSSELNVNALLLGDSALYLCASSLKRGARDTQYFGPGTRLTVL.

In its sample, this clone was seen a few times. V gene TRBV5-1 combines with J gene TRBJ2-2; no firm D call. V lost 1 base, J lost 4 bases, and 11 bases lay in between. This CDR3 region has 15 residues. CDR1 is SGHRS and CDR2 is YFSETQ in the germline V gene. CDR3 sequence: CASSLNRETTGELFF. The CDR3 coding sequence is TGCGCCAGCAGCTTGAACAGAGAAACCACCGGGGAGCTGTTTTTT.

This chain joins TRBV7-3 and TRBJ2-5; 7 nucleotides agree with TRBD1. Trimming at V came to 4 bases and at J to 3 bases, leaving 8 bases not matched to a gene. The CDR3 runs 15 residues. In germline, CDR1 is SGHTA, CDR2 FQGTGA. CDR3 in amino acids: CASSYHSGTEETQYF. The CDR3 DNA sequence: TGTGCCAGCAGCTATCATTCTGGGACAGAAGAGACCCAGTACTTC.

The chain links TRBV27 to TRBJ2-1; 8 bases agree with TRBD1. V lost 4 bases to trimming and J lost 5 bases; unmatched junction nucleotides: 7. CDR3 length: 15 amino acids. The V gene's germline CDR1 is MNHEY and CDR2 SMNVEV (reference sequence). The CDR3 is CASSSPGQVNNEQFF. CDR3 coding DNA: TGTGCCAGCAGTTCGCCGGGACAGGTAAACAATGAGCAGTTCTTC.

The chain carries TRBV18 and TRBJ2-2, with 11 nucleotides matching TRBD1. Germline assignment: CDR1 KGHSH and CDR2 LQKENI. The CDR3 extends over 16 amino acids. Trimming at V came to 2 bases and at J to 6 bases, leaving 5 bases not matched to a gene. CDR3 region: CASSPTPGQGAGELFF. CDR3 DNA: TGTGCCAGCTCACCAACACCGGGACAGGGGGCCGGGGAGCTGTTTTTT. Supplemented by reference TRBV18 and TRBJ2-2, the full variable domain reads NAGVMQNPRHLVRRRGQEARLRCSPMKGHSHVYWYRQLPEEGLKFMVYLQKENIIDESGMPKERFSAEFPKEGPSILRIQQVVRGDSAAYFCASSPTPGQGAGELFFGEGSRLTVL.

This chain's CDR3 is CAPWTDCQPQHF. The CDR3 nucleotides read TGTGCCCCCTGGACAGACTGTCAGCCCCAGCATTTT. The rearrangement links TRBV21-1 to TRBJ1-5; no DNA check was done on the table's D call, TRBD1. TRBV21-1 corresponds to a pseudogene. CDR3 size: 12 residues.

The chain couples TRBV10-1 to TRBJ2-5, with D possibly being TRBD1 (6 bases). The CDR3 spans 15 residues. V lost 0 bases to trimming and J lost 5 bases, with 13 bases between them. Germline V gene data show CDR1 as WNHNN and CDR2 as SYGVQD (reference sequence). The DNA of the CDR3 is TGCGCCAGCAGTGAGTCGAGTGACAGGCCGGAGACCCAGTACTTC. Protein: CASSESSDRPETQYF.

The chain joins TRBV5-6 to TRBJ1-4, with 7 bases fitting TRBD1. The CDR3 has 16 residues. Per germline, CDR1 SGHDT and CDR2 YYEEEE. The trim removed 4 bases at V and 8 bases at J, leaving 14 bases unmatched. CDR3 nucleotide sequence: TGTGCCAGCAGCGTCCTAGGACAGGCTGATTACGAAAAACTGTTTTTT. It is translated as CASSVLGQADYEKLFF.

This chain joins TRBV19 and TRBJ2-1, with D unresolved. Trimming cost V 6 bases and J 3 bases, with 9 bases left between them. This CDR3 spans 13 amino acids. Looked up from germline, CDR1 is LNHDA and CDR2 is SQIVND (reference sequence). As DNA, the CDR3 is TGTGCCAGTAGCGAGATCTTCTACAATGAGCAGTTCTTC. Protein: CASSEIFYNEQFF.

The chain links TRBV7-9 to TRBJ1-5; TRBD1 is a possible D gene (5 bases). The germline V gene has CDR1 SEHNR and CDR2 FQNEAQ (reference sequence). The CDR3 is 18 amino acids. The ends were cut back, 1 base at V and 0 bases at J, with 16 bases in the middle. This chain's CDR3 is CASSLVMQEGYSNQPQHF. Here the CDR3 DNA reads TGTGCCAGCAGCTTAGTTATGCAGGAGGGGTATAGCAATCAGCCCCAGCATTTT.

The chain joins TRBV5-6 to TRBJ2-5; 7 nucleotides match TRBD2. The CDR3 is made up of 14 amino acids. Trimming removed 0 bases from V and 2 bases from J; junction bases left unmatched: 1. The germline V gene encodes CDR1 SGHDT and CDR2 YYEEEE. CDR3 bases: TGTGCCAGCAGCTTGGGGACTAGGCAAGAGACCCAGTACTTC. Encoded protein: CASSLGTRQETQYF.

The chain couples TRBV5-1 to TRBJ1-5; TRBD1 might be the D (5 bases). CDR1 is SGHRS, CDR2 YFSETQ, per germline. CDR3 size: 14 residues. V lost 1 base and J lost 5, with 10 bases in between. CDR3 coding DNA: TGCGCCAGCAGCTTGACAGGTCAAGATCAGCCCCAGCATTTT. This codes for CASSLTGQDQPQHF.

The chain is built from TRBV4-2 and TRBJ2-1; 8 bases line up with TRBD2. CDR3 size: 14 residues. CDR1 is LGHNA and CDR2 is YNFKEQ in the germline V gene. The V and J ends lost 1 base and 13 bases, in that order; junction bases with no gene match: 9. This chain's CDR3 is CASSQAEREISQFF. The DNA of the CDR3 is TGTGCCAGCAGCCAAGCGGAGCGGGAGATATCTCAGTTCTTC.

This sequence joins TRBV6-4 and TRBJ2-3; TRBD1 matches at 8 bases. V dropped 4 bases and J dropped 1; count of bases not matched to a gene: 4. The CDR3 totals 15 residues. Germline lookup yields CDR1 MRHNA and CDR2 SNTAGT. The CDR3 DNA sequence: TGTGCCAGCAGTGGCTCGACAGGGGGCACAGATACGCAGTATTTT. It specifies CASSGSTGGTDTQYF.

The rearrangement uses TRBV18 and TRBJ1-5, with TRBD1 as a possible D gene (5 bases). This CDR3 has 15 amino acids. CDR1 is KGHSH, CDR2 LQKENI, per germline. Trimming cost V 1 base and J 4 bases, with 11 bases left between them. The CDR3 here is CASSPLQGENQPQHF. The CDR3 DNA reads TGTGCCAGCTCACCACTCCAAGGGGAAAATCAGCCCCAGCATTTT.

The chain couples TRBV7-2 to TRBJ2-7, with D possibly matching TRBD2 (7 bases). Germline CDR1 and CDR2: SGHTA and FQGNSA. The CDR3 consists of 17 residues. Trimming removed 3 bases at V and 0 bases at J, with 18 bases between. CDR3: CASSFSADRTSSYEQYF. The CDR3 coding sequence is TGTGCCAGCAGCTTTTCCGCCGACAGGACTAGCTCCTACGAGCAGTACTTC.

V and J are TRBV7-2 and TRBJ1-5; 8 positions agree with TRBD1. V lost 5 bases, J lost 3 bases, and 12 bases stayed unmatched. This CDR3 region has 17 residues. The germline gives CDR1 SGHTA, CDR2 FQGNSA. Here the CDR3 reads CASSQTGGKPINQPQHF. The DNA of the CDR3 is TGTGCCAGCAGCCAAACAGGGGGTAAGCCTATCAATCAGCCCCAGCATTTT.

The J gene is TRBJ1-5, the V gene TRBV19; no definite D call. The V and J ends lost 9 bases and 5 bases respectively, with 14 bases between them. Germline loops: CDR1 LNHDA, CDR2 SQIVND (reference sequence). The CDR3 totals 13 residues. The chain's CDR3 is CASRKMGDQPQHF. As DNA, the CDR3 is TGTGCCAGCCGAAAAATGGGAGATCAGCCCCAGCATTTT.

The chain recombines TRBV29-1 with TRBJ2-1, with TRBD2 matching 13 bases. Trimming at V came to 6 bases and at J to 9 bases, leaving 2 bases not matched to a gene. Germline lookup yields CDR1 SQVTM and CDR2 ANQGSEA. This CDR3 has 12 amino acids. The CDR3 sequence is CSVRLAGGEQFF. The CDR3 bases are TGCAGCGTCCGACTAGCGGGAGGTGAGCAGTTCTTC.

J is TRBJ2-7 and V is TRBV18; possibly TRBD2 for D (6 bases). The CDR3 covers 17 residues. The germline V gene encodes CDR1 KGHSH and CDR2 LQKENI. Trimming shortened V by 6 bases and J by 0 bases, and 21 bases separated the two germline ends. Written as DNA, the CDR3 is TGTGCCAGCTCCCGGGTTAGGCGGGGCACCCCCTCCTACGAGCAGTACTTC. The encoded protein is CASSRVRRGTPSYEQYF.

CDR3 in amino acids: CASSSTRGRTNEKLFF. The CDR3 DNA reads TGTGCCAGTAGCTCAACCCGAGGGCGTACGAATGAAAAACTGTTTTTT. The V gene is TRBV19, the J gene TRBJ1-4, with D unresolved. CDR3 size: 16 residues. V gave up 6 bases and J gave up 5 bases, with 19 bases separating them. CDR1 LNHDA and CDR2 SQIVND come from the germline V gene (reference sequence).